This T cell receptor beta chain was retrieved from a study of siplizumab effects on memory and regulatory T cells. Sequencing of each sample assayed 75,000 to 100,000 TCR templates. The assay was immunoSEQ multiplex PCR, and TCRdb's table has in-frame clones only and misses some. The table has about 50,000 clones, roughly 93% seen once. The study's findings and limits: There appeared to be greater diversity in naive T cells than in memory cells, and naive T cells seemed major contributors to the alloresponse. Among mappable alloreactive CD4+ clones, the Treg-derived fraction averaged around 70% with siplizumab versus about 30% in controls. Tregs proliferating in siplizumab cultures lacked confirmation of their suppressive function.

As concerns this clone: Its target is not known.

The V gene end was trimmed by 5 bases and the J gene end by 5 bases; junction bases not matched to a gene: 10. Germline CDR1 is PRHDT and CDR2 is FYEKMQ (reference sequence). This CDR3 contains 15 residues. The sequence derives from a human donor in good health. The chain is built from TRBV13 and TRBJ2-3; 7 bases match TRBD2. The sequenced sample was CD8+ T cells sorted from blood. The CDR3: CASSTAPERGDTQYF. The CDR3 DNA follows: TGTGCCAGCAGCACAGCACCGGAGCGGGGAGATACGCAGTATTTT.